These 7 T cell receptor beta chains share one sample of origin, sequenced in a study of CD8 T cells in ankylosing spondylitis. Study-wide results and caveats: Typical of ankylosing spondylitis blood, it appeared, was a TCR beta motif of under 10 highly homologous variants.

Their specific antigens are unknown. TCRdb passed the 5' RACE reads through MiXCR, listing each CDR3 protein once. Here the sample spans about 840,000 distinct CDR3 sequences, 10% to 15% being singletons. Sequences were obtained from blood, either unsorted or a sorted T cell fraction (not recorded which). Receptors were obtained from a male donor with ankylosing spondylitis.

The rearrangement uses TRBV29-1 and TRBJ2-1, with D possibly being TRBD1 or TRBD2 (6 bases each). The CDR3 extends over 14 amino acids. Trimming removed 4 bases from V and 13 bases from J, with 23 bases in between. Per germline, CDR1 SQVTM and CDR2 ANQGSEA. CDR3 residues: CSVGNVGGTGRQFF. CDR3 nucleotides: TGCAGCGTTGGGAATGTAGGGGGGACTGGAAGACAGTTCTTC.

The chain uses TRBV7-2 and TRBJ2-7; tentative D call: TRBD1 (6 bases). With 3 bases removed from V and 2 bases from J, the gap between germline ends came to 14 bases. From germline, CDR1 is SGHTA and CDR2 FQGNSA. The CDR3 extends over 15 amino acids. The CDR3 nucleotides are TGTGCCAGCAGCTTGAGGGCAGGGGCGACCTACGAGCAGTACTTC. This sequence encodes CASSLRAGATYEQYF.

The table lists this clonotype with many counts. The chain combines TRBV5-1 with TRBJ1-5; the D is unclear. Germline CDR1 reads SGHRS; CDR2 reads YFSETQ. The CDR3 covers 14 residues. The V end lost 1 base, the J end lost 1 base, and 6 bases lay between the germline ends. The CDR3 region has the DNA TGCGCCAGCAGCTTGTCGGGGAGCAATCAGCCCCAGCATTTT. It encodes CASSLSGSNQPQHF.

This clonotype has only a few counts. The chain links TRBV4-2 to TRBJ1-1; D not resolved. V was clipped by 4 bases and J by 1 base, with 10 bases between them. The CDR3 contains 14 residues. CDR1 is LGHNA and CDR2 is YNFKEQ in the germline V gene. Written as DNA, the CDR3 is TGTGCCAGCAGCCCCAAGGCGGCGAACACTGAAGCTTTCTTT. This sequence encodes CASSPKAANTEAFF.

The chain employs TRBV18 and TRBJ2-1; no definite D call. This CDR3 region has 16 residues. Germline-derived CDR1 and CDR2 are KGHSH and LQKENI. Deletions cut 2 bases from V and 0 bases from J, with 11 bases between. Here the CDR3 DNA reads TGTGCCAGCTCACCATCGGCCGGGCTCTCCTACAATGAGCAGTTCTTC. Translating gives CASSPSAGLSYNEQFF.

In its sample, this clonotype was seen a few times. CDR3 nucleotide sequence: TGTGCCATCAGTGAAACGTCCGGAGGTTATGGCTACACCTTC. As protein: CAISETSGGYGYTF. The gene calls are TRBV10-3 and TRBJ1-2, with no clear D. The length of the CDR3 is 14 residues. Germline V lookup: CDR1 ENHRY, CDR2 SYGVKD. V dropped 3 bases and J dropped 5 bases, with 13 bases sitting between them.

This clonotype came up a few times. The rearrangement uses TRBV7-2 and TRBJ1-1; D is unresolved. The CDR3 consists of 14 residues. CDR1 SGHTA and CDR2 FQGNSA come from the germline V gene. V lost 1 base and J 4 bases, leaving 10 bases between the germline ends. DNA of the CDR3: TGTGCCAGCAGCTTAGGGGCATGGAGCACTGAAGCTTTCTTT. Translation: CASSLGAWSTEAFF.